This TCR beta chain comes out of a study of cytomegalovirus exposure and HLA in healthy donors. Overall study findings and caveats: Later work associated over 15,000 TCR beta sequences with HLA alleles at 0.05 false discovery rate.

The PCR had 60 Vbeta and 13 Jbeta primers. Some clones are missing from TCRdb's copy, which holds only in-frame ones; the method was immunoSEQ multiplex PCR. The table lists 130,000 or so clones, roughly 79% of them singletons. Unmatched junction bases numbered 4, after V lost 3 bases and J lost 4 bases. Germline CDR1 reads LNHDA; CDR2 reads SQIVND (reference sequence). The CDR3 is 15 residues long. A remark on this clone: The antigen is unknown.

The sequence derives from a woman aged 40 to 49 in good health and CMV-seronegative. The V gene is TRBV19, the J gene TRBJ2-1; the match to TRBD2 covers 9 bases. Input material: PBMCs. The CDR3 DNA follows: TGTGCCAGTAGTATGACTAGCGGAGATTACAATGAGCAGTTCTTC. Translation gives CASSMTSGDYNEQFF.